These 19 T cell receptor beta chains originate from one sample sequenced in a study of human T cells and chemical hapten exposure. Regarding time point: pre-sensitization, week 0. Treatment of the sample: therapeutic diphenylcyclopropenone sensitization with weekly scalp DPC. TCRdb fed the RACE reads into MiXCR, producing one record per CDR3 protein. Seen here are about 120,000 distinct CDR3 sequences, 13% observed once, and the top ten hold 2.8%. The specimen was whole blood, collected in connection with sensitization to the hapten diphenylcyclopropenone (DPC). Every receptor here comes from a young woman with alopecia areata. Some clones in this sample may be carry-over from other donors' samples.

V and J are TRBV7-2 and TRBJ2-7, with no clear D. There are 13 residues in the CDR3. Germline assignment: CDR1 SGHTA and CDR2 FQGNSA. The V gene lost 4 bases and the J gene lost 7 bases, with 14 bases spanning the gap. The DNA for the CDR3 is TGTGCCAGCAGCTCACAGTTTAGCACGGAGCAGTACTTC. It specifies CASSSQFSTEQYF.

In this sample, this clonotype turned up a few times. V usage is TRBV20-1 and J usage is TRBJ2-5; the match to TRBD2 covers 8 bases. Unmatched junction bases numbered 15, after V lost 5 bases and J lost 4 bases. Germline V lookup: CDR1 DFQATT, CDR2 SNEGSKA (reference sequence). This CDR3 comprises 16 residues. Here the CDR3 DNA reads TGCAGTGCTGCTTATCCCGACCGGGGGGGCGGAGAGACCCAGTACTTC. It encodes CSAAYPDRGGGETQYF.

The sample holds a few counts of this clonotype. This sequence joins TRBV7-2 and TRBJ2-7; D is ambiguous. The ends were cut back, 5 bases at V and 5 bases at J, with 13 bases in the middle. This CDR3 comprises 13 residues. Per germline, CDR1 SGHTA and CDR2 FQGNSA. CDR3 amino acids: CASSPMAWDEQYF. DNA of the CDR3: TGTGCCAGCAGCCCGATGGCCTGGGACGAGCAGTACTTC.

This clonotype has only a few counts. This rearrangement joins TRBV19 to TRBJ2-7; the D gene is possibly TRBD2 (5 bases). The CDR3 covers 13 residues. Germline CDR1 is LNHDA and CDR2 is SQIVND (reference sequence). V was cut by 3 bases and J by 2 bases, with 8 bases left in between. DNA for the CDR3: TGTGCCAGTAGTATGGGAGTAACCTACGAGCAGTACTTC. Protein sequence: CASSMGVTYEQYF.

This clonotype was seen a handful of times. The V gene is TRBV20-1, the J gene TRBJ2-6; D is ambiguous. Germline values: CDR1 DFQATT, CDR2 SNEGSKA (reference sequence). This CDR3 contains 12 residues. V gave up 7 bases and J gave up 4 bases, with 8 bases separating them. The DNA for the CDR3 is TGCAGTGGTCGTTTGGGGGCCAACGTCCTGACTTTC. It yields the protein CSGRLGANVLTF.

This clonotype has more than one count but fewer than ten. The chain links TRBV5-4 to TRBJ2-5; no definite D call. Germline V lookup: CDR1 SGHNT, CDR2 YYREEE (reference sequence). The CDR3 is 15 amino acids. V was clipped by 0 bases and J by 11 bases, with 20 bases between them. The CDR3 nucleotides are TGTGCCAGCAGCTTGGCCCAGACGGGCTCCCGGCGTCAGTACTTC. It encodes CASSLAQTGSRRQYF.

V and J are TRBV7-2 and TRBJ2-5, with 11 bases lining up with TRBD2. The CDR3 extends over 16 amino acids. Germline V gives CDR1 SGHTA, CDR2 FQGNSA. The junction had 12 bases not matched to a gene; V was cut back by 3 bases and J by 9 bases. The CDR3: CASSLTSGAPGEAQYF. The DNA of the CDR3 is TGTGCCAGCAGCTTGACTAGCGGGGCACCAGGGGAGGCCCAGTACTTC.

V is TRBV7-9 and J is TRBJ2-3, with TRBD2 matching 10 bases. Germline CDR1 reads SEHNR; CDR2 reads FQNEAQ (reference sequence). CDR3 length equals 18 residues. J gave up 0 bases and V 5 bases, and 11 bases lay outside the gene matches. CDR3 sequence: CASSPTSGNLSSTDTQYF. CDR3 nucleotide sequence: TGTGCCAGCAGCCCCACTAGCGGGAACTTATCTAGCACAGATACGCAGTATTTT.

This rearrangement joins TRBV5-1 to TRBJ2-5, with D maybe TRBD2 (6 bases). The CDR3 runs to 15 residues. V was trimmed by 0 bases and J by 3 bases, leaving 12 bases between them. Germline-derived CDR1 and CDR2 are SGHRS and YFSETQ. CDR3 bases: TGCGCCAGCAGCTTGGCAGGTCTAGCGAAAGAGACCCAGTACTTC. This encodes CASSLAGLAKETQYF. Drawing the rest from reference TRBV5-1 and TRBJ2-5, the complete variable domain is KAGVTQTPRYLIKTRGQQVTLSCSPISGHRSVSWYQQTPGQGLQFLFEYFSETQRNKGNFPGRFSGRQFSNSRSEMNVSTLELGDSALYLCASSLAGLAKETQYFGPGTRLLVL.

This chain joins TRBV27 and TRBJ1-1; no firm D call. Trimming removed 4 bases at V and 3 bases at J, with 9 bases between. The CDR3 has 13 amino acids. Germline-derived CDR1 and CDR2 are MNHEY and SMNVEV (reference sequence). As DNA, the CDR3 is TGTGCCAGCAGTTATAGCGGGGACACTGAAGCTTTCTTT. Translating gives CASSYSGDTEAFF.

CDR3 sequence reads: CASSLTRGMGGGYTF. The CDR3 DNA reads as TGTGCCAGCAGCTTAACCCGAGGGATGGGTGGTGGCTACACCTTC. This chain links TRBV7-6 with TRBJ1-2; D is undetermined. The CDR3 runs to 15 residues. Germline assignment: CDR1 SGHVS and CDR2 FNYEAQ. The V gene lost 2 bases and the J gene lost 7 bases, with 17 bases spanning the gap.

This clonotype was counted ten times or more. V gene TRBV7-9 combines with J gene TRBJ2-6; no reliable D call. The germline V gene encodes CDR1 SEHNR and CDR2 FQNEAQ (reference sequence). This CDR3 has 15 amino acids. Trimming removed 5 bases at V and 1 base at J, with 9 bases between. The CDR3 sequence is CASSAQRSGANVLTF. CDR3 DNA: TGTGCCAGCAGCGCACAGAGATCTGGGGCCAACGTCCTGACTTTC.

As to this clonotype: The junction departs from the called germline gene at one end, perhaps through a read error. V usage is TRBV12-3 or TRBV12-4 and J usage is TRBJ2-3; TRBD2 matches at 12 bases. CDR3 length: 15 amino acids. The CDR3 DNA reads TGTGCCAGCAGTCTAGCGGGGGGGCGTCAAGATACGCAGTATTTT. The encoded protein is CASSLAGGRQDTQYF.

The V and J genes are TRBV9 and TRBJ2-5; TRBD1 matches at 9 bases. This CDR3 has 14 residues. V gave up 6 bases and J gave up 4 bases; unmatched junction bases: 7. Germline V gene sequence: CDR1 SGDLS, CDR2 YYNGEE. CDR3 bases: TGTGCCAGCACACCAGGGACAGGGTTAGAGACCCAGTACTTC. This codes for CASTPGTGLETQYF.

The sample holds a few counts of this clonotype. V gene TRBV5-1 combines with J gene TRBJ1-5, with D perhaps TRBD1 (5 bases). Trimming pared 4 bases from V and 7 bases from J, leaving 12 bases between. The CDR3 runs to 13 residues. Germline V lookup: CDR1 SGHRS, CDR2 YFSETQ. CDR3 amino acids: CASSAGGMQPQHF. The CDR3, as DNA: TGCGCCAGCAGCGCGGGGGGGATGCAGCCCCAGCATTTT.

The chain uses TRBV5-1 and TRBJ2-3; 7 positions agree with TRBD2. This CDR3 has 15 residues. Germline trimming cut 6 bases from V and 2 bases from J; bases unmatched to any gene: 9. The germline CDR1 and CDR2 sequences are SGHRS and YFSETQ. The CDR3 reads CASTETSLSTDTQYF. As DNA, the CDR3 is TGCGCCAGCACGGAGACTAGCCTTTCCACAGATACGCAGTATTTT.

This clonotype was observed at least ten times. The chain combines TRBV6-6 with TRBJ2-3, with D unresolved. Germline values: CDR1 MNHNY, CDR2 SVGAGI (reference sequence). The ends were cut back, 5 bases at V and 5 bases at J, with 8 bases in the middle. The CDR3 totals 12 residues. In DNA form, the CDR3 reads TGTGCCAGCAGTCGTATAGGAGATACGCAGTATTTT. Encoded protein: CASSRIGDTQYF.

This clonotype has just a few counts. In nucleotides, the CDR3 is TGTGCCAGCCTCGCGGACCCCTCCTCCTACGAGCAGTACTTC. This codes for CASLADPSSYEQYF. The chain has TRBV7-8 and TRBJ2-7; D gene unclear. The germline V gene has CDR1 SGHVS and CDR2 FQNEAQ. The ends were cut back, 8 bases at V and 0 bases at J, with 14 bases in the middle. CDR3 length: 14 amino acids.

The CDR3 DNA reads as TGCAGTGCGCGACCCCCAGAGTCGGACACTGAAGCTTTCTTT. Translation gives CSARPPESDTEAFF. The J gene is TRBJ1-1, the V gene TRBV20-1; D not resolved. V shed 6 bases and J shed 3 bases, with 17 bases lying between them. The CDR3 has 14 amino acids. The V gene's germline CDR1 is DFQATT and CDR2 SNEGSKA (reference sequence).